This entry describes one TCR beta chain. Antigen: not known. This sample was included in a study of vaccination and CD4 T cells after COVID-19. Described treatment: approximately nine-day PBMC culture with coronavirus spike peptide pools or control peptides (ViraFEST assay). Gathering of the CD4+ T cells, from the unexposed donor, took place before the COVID-19 pandemic (2011-2018). ViraFEST stimulated the growth of antigen-specific T cells using peptide pools and subsequently profiled their TCRs by sequencing. Sequencing of cultured CD4+ T cell DNA used the Oncomine TCR Beta short-read assay. TCRdb passed the PCR reads through MiXCR, listing each CDR3 protein once. This sample has thousands of distinct CDR3 sequences, with roughly 36% found just once. The germline CDR1 and CDR2 sequences are DFQATT and SNEGSKA (reference sequence). This CDR3 comprises 15 residues. The J segment lost 0 bases and the V segment lost 5 bases, leaving 6 bases of the junction unmatched.

Sequenced input: CD4+ T cells from blood, cultured in vitro. The clonotype comes from a human donor in good health. The genes are TRBV20-1 and TRBJ2-2; 7 bases align to TRBD2. For the CDR3, the DNA is TGCAGTGCTCCACTAGCGTCTTCGAACACCGGGGAGCTGTTTTTT. Amino acid sequence: CSAPLASSNTGELFF.